A single sample is the source of the 3 T cell receptor beta chains below, sequenced in a study of human CD8 memory T cell subsets. Libraries for TCR beta were constructed using UMI-labeled 5' RACE. TCRdb reworked the 5' RACE reads into one entry per CDR3 protein, no DNA. This table holds under 13,000 distinct CDR3 sequences. Input material: CD8+ T cells from PBMCs. The receptors stem from a human donor in good health.

This clonotype counts as medium-sized by frequency. The chain recombines TRBV29-1 with TRBJ2-1; TCRdb lists TRBD2, though no DNA is available to test this call. Looked up from germline, CDR1 is SQVTM and CDR2 is ANQGSEA. The CDR3 covers 11 residues. This CDR3 reads CSPLAGGEQFF.

This clonotype is deemed medium-sized by its frequency. The chain links TRBV18 to TRBJ2-2; no DNA is available, so the TRBD1 call from TCRdb remains unchecked. The germline gives CDR1 KGHSH, CDR2 LQKENI. The CDR3 totals 13 residues. The chain's CDR3 is CASSTQGPGELFF.

This chain joins TRBV2 and TRBJ1-1; there is no DNA to check the TCRdb D call of TRBD1. Germline CDR1 is SNHLY and CDR2 is FYNNEI. CDR3 length: 17 amino acids. CDR3: CASSGDKVQPMNTEAFF.